These 14 T cell receptor beta chains originate from one sample sequenced in a study of PD-L1 blockade in urothelial cancer. Here immunoSEQ multiplex PCR was the method, and the copy in TCRdb shows in-frame clones only, minus some. The sample has approximately 46,000 clones; nearly 90% are singletons. Sequenced here: PBMCs, sampled around atezolizumab (anti-PD-L1) treatment. The receptors come from a man in his fifties or sixties with urothelial cancer.

The chain combines TRBV5-1 with TRBJ2-3, with 14 bases aligning to TRBD2. Germline loops: CDR1 SGHRS, CDR2 YFSETQ. Unmatched junction bases numbered 3, after V lost 0 bases and J lost 0 bases. The CDR3 spans 18 residues. The CDR3 region is CASSLGLAGGHSTDTQYF. The DNA of the CDR3 is TGCGCCAGCAGCTTGGGACTAGCGGGGGGGCATAGCACAGATACGCAGTATTTT.

The J gene is TRBJ1-5, the V gene TRBV6-1, with TRBD1 identical over 9 bases. The CDR3 runs to 14 residues. Germline V gene lookup returns CDR1 MNHNS and CDR2 SASEGT. V was pared by 2 bases and J by 8 bases, with 4 bases of the junction left unmatched. The CDR3 bases are TGTGCCAGCAGTGAACCGACAGGGGGGAAGCCCCAGCATTTT. Protein product: CASSEPTGGKPQHF.

The chain has TRBV7-9 and TRBJ1-2; D gene ambiguous. With 1 base removed from V and 7 bases from J, the gap between germline ends came to 16 bases. In germline, CDR1 is SEHNR, CDR2 FQNEAQ (reference sequence). This CDR3 spans 15 amino acids. CDR3 protein: CASSLGGQARGGYTF. CDR3 nucleotides: TGTGCCAGCAGCTTAGGAGGGCAGGCCCGTGGTGGCTACACCTTC.

The chain has TRBV9 and TRBJ2-2; 8 positions match TRBD2. V was clipped by 3 bases and J by 3 bases; unmatched bases: 4. Germline values: CDR1 SGDLS, CDR2 YYNGEE. This CDR3 spans 15 amino acids. CDR3 protein: CASSGTSQYTGELFF. In DNA form, the CDR3 reads TGTGCCAGCAGCGGGACTAGCCAGTACACCGGGGAGCTGTTTTTT.

This chain joins TRBV7-9 and TRBJ2-6, with TRBD1 as a possible D gene (6 bases). Germline loops: CDR1 SEHNR, CDR2 FQNEAQ (reference sequence). Trimming cost V 2 bases and J 0 bases, with 11 bases left between them. The length of the CDR3 is 17 residues. This chain's CDR3 is CASSLTGPVSGANVLTF. CDR3 nucleotides: TGTGCCAGCAGCTTAACAGGGCCTGTCTCTGGGGCCAACGTCCTGACTTTC.

The V gene is TRBV5-4, the J gene TRBJ1-2; the D is unclear. Trimming pared 3 bases from V and 5 bases from J, leaving 11 bases between. CDR3 length: 13 residues. Germline loops: CDR1 SGHNT, CDR2 YYREEE (reference sequence). CDR3 in amino acids: CASSSEGAYGYTF. CDR3 coding DNA: TGTGCCAGCAGCTCGGAGGGCGCGTATGGCTACACCTTC.

The V and J genes are TRBV29-1 and TRBJ2-7; D is perhaps TRBD1 (5 bases). The germline V gene has CDR1 SQVTM and CDR2 ANQGSEA. The CDR3 length is 12 residues. The V gene lost 4 bases and the J gene lost 6 bases, with 13 bases spanning the gap. This CDR3 reads CSVAGSDFEQYF. CDR3 coding DNA: TGCAGCGTTGCAGGGTCAGACTTCGAGCAGTACTTC.

With respect to this clone: Other DNA variants within this sample encode the same CDR3. This chain joins TRBV5-1 and TRBJ2-3; perhaps TRBD2 as D (7 bases). The V gene's germline CDR1 is SGHRS and CDR2 YFSETQ. The CDR3 has 15 amino acids. Trimming stripped 0 bases from V and 3 bases from J, with 11 bases between. CDR3: CASSLAGGPTDTQYF. CDR3 bases: TGCGCCAGCAGCTTGGCGGGGGGCCCTACAGATACGCAGTATTTT.

The chain has TRBV28 and TRBJ1-6; 8 bases are a match to TRBD1. The V gene's germline CDR1 is MDHEN and CDR2 SYDVKM. V gave up 7 bases and J gave up 10 bases; unmatched junction bases: 9. The CDR3 spans 14 residues. The CDR3 here is CASIWGTGGSPLHF. The CDR3, as DNA: TGTGCCAGCATCTGGGGGACAGGAGGCTCACCCCTCCACTTT.

The sample holds a few counts of this clone. The chain links TRBV30 to TRBJ1-3, with a weak D call TRBD1 (6 bases). Germline values: CDR1 GTSNPN, CDR2 SVGIG (reference sequence). The CDR3 contains 13 residues. V gave up 5 bases and J gave up 2 bases, with 10 bases separating them. CDR3 sequence reads: CAWPDRPGNTIYF. The CDR3 DNA is TGTGCCTGGCCCGACAGGCCTGGAAACACCATATATTTT.

The genes are TRBV5-1 and TRBJ2-3; TRBD2 aligns across 10 bases. V lost 2 bases, J lost 4 bases, and 10 bases stayed unmatched. The CDR3 is made up of 17 amino acids. Germline assignment: CDR1 SGHRS and CDR2 YFSETQ. The chain's CDR3 is CASSFFSSGGAADTQYF. CDR3 sequence (DNA): TGCGCCAGCAGCTTTTTTTCGAGCGGGGGGGCCGCAGATACGCAGTATTTT.

The chain employs TRBV11-2 and TRBJ1-2; D possibly corresponds to TRBD1 (5 bases). CDR1 is SGHAT, CDR2 FQNNGV, per germline. V shed 5 bases and J shed 7 bases, with 20 bases lying between them. CDR3 length: 15 amino acids. The chain's CDR3 is CASSPTRGRGVGYTF. The CDR3 DNA sequence: TGTGCCAGCAGCCCCACCCGTGGGAGGGGAGTTGGCTACACCTTC.

V is TRBV6-5 and J is TRBJ2-1, with 13 bases aligning to TRBD2. This CDR3 contains 15 residues. Germline CDR1 and CDR2: MNHEY and SVGAGI. With 5 bases clipped from V and 9 bases from J, the junction kept 7 bases outside the gene matches. The CDR3 DNA follows: TGTGCCAGCAGTCAACTAGCGGGGGGGATGGGTGAGCAGTTCTTC. Encoded protein: CASSQLAGGMGEQFF.

The chain employs TRBV11-2 and TRBJ2-7; TRBD2 matches at 7 bases. CDR1 and CDR2 from the germline V gene are SGHAT and FQNNGV. Germline trimming cut 1 base from V and 1 base from J; bases unmatched to any gene: 7. The CDR3 extends over 16 amino acids. The CDR3 nucleotides are TGTGCCAGCAGCTTAGTTCTTGGCGGGGGTTCCTACGAGCAGTACTTC. This gives the protein CASSLVLGGGSYEQYF.